The subject of this entry is one T cell receptor (beta chain). A single base is all that separates this from a far larger clone, so a read error is likely. Time point in this sample: newly diagnosed GD, antithyroid drugs for less than 3 months. Following extraction of RNA from PBMCs, that RNA was used to make the TCR library. Arm-PCR of CDR3 regions and iRepertoire HTBI primers were used to build TCR beta libraries. Each CDR3 protein gets one entry after TCRdb re-called the multiplex PCR reads with MiXCR. The table includes a few hundred thousand distinct CDR3 sequences, about a sixth detected once. This sample was included in a study of regulatory T cells in long-lasting Graves disease. Study overall: Antithyroid drug intake by newly diagnosed Graves' patients had lasted under 3 months.

The clonotype originates from a female donor with Graves disease. The specimen comprised peripheral blood mononuclear cells (PBMCs), sampled at new diagnosis, from a patient treated with antithyroid drugs.

CDR3 amino acids: CASSLGLSIGELFF. CDR3 DNA sequence: TGTGCCAGCAGCTTGGGACTTTCCATCGGGGAGCTGTTTTTT. The rearrangement links TRBV11-2 to TRBJ2-2, with D maybe TRBD2 (6 bases). V lost 3 bases and J lost 7, with 12 bases in between. The CDR3 is 14 amino acids. Germline CDR1 and CDR2: SGHAT and FQNNGV.